This T cell receptor beta chain was identified in a study of T cells in Graves' hyperthyroidism and ophthalmopathy. Study-wide points: Ophthalmopathy stood apart from stable hyperthyroidism in a 13 V-J model.

The TCR beta CDR3 regions underwent amplification using RNA transcripts as the source. First-round RT-PCR with HTBI primers amplified the TCR CDR3 region. TCRdb called the multiplex PCR reads again in MiXCR, with one record for every CDR3 protein. The table records approximately 720,000 distinct CDR3 sequences, roughly a sixth of them present only once. This clonotype has more than one count but fewer than ten. Its specificity is unknown. Trimming removed 6 bases from V and 3 bases from J; junction bases left unmatched: 9. In germline, CDR1 is DFQATT, CDR2 SNEGSKA (reference sequence). CDR3 length equals 14 residues.

The J gene is TRBJ2-5, the V gene TRBV20-1, with 8 bases fitting TRBD2. This TCR derives from a woman between 50 and 59 years old with Graves' hyperthyroidism that later progressed to Graves' ophthalmopathy. Sequencing used blood. As DNA, the CDR3 is TGCAGTGCCCACCGAGGGACTAGTGAAGAGACCCAGTACTTC. Its protein product is CSAHRGTSEETQYF.